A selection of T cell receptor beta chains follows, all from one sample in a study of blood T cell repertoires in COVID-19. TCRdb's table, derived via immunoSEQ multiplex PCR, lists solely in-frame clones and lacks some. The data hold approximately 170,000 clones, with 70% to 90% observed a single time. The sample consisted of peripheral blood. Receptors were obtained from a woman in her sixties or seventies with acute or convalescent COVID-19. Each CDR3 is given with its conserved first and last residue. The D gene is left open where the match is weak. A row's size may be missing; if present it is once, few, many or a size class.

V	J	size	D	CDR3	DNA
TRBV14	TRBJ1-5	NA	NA	CASSQANSNQPQHF	TGTGCCAGCAGCCAAGCCAATAGCAATCAGCCCCAGCATTTT
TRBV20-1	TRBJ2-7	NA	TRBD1	CSASGTDHYEQYF	TGCAGTGCTAGTGGGACAGACCACTACGAGCAGTACTTC
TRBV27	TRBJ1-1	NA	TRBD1	CASSIRTGDPMNTEAFF	TGTGCCAGCAGTATACGGACAGGGGATCCCATGAACACTGAAGCTTTCTTT
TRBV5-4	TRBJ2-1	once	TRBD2	CASSLGLAGGNNEQFF	TGTGCCAGCAGCTTAGGGCTAGCGGGAGGGAACAATGAGCAGTTCTTC
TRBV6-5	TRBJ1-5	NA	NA	CASSYKRTANHQPQHF	TGTGCCAGCAGTTACAAGCGGACGGCGAACCATCAGCCCCAGCATTTT
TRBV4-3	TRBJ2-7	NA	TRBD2	CASSQTTGTSGSSYEQYF	TGCGCCAGCAGCCAAACGACCGGGACTAGCGGGAGTTCGTACGAGCAGTACTTC
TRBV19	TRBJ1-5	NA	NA	CASSTQLRQPQHF	TGTGCCAGTAGTACTCAATTGCGGCAGCCCCAGCATTTT
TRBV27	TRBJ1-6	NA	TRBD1	CASRLGTGAIYNSPLHF	TGTGCCAGCAGGCTAGGGACAGGGGCTATTTATAATTCACCCCTCCACTTT
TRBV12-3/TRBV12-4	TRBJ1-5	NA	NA	CASRTRNQPQHF	TGTGCCAGCAGGACAAGAAATCAGCCCCAGCATTTT
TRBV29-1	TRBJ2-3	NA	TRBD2	CSVDLTSGSTDTQYF	TGCAGCGTTGACCTTACTAGCGGGTCCACAGATACGCAGTATTTT
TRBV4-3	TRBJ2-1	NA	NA	CASSQGVIAYNEQFF	TGCGCCAGCAGCCAAGGGGTAATAGCGTACAATGAGCAGTTCTTC
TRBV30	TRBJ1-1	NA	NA	CAWSDGNTEAFF	TGTGCCTGGAGTGACGGGAACACTGAAGCTTTCTTT
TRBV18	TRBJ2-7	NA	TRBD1	CASSPGLEQGSYEQYF	TGTGCCAGCTCACCAGGCTTAGAACAGGGGTCCTACGAGCAGTACTTC
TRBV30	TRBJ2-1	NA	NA	CAWSKQAYNEQFF	TGTGCCTGGAGTAAGCAGGCCTACAATGAGCAGTTCTTC
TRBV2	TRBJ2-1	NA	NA	CASKQDRYNEQFF	TGTGCCAGCAAACAGGACAGATACAATGAGCAGTTCTTC
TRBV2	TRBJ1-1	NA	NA	CASTLDRNTEAFF	TGTGCCAGCACCTTGGACAGGAACACTGAAGCTTTCTTT
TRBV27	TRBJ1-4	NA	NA	CASSLDFPGQGRREKLFF	TGTGCCAGCAGTTTAGATTTTCCGGGGCAGGGGCGGAGAGAAAAACTGTTTTTT
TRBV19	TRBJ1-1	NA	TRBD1	CASSIGTGGRTEAFF	TGTGCCAGTAGTATCGGGACAGGGGGCCGCACTGAAGCTTTCTTT
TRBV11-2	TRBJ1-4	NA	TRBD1	CASSPRRGLLYEKLFF	TGTGCCAGCAGCCCTCGCAGGGGGCTGCTTTATGAAAAACTGTTTTTT
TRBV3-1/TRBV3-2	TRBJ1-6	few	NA	CASSHQGIDSPLHF	TGTGCCAGCAGCCACCAGGGGATTGATTCACCCCTCCACTTT
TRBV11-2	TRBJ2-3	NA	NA	CASSSYQENTQYF	TGTGCCAGCAGCTCGTACCAGGAAAATACGCAGTATTTT
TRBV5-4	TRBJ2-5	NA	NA	CASSFFRGMETQYF	TGTGCCAGCAGTTTTTTCAGGGGAATGGAGACCCAGTACTTC
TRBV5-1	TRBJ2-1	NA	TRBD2	CARRRGAGGLSSYNEQFF	TGCGCCCGCCGCCGGGGGGCGGGGGGACTCAGCTCCTACAATGAGCAGTTCTTC
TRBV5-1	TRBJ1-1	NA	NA	CASSLEVTANTEAFF	TGCGCCAGCAGCTTGGAAGTGACAGCGAACACTGAAGCTTTCTTT
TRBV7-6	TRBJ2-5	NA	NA	CASSLGSGNQETQYF	TGTGCCAGCAGCTTGGGGTCGGGGAACCAAGAGACCCAGTACTTC
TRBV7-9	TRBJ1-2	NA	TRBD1	CASSQTGTGGYGYTF	TGTGCCAGCAGCCAGACCGGGACAGGGGGCTATGGCTACACCTTC
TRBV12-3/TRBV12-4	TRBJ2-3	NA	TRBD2	CASIGGTDTQYF	TGTGCCAGCATCGGGGGGACAGATACGCAGTATTTT
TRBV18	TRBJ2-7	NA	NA	CASSAGLEQYF	TGTGCCAGCTCAGCTGGGCTCGAGCAGTACTTC
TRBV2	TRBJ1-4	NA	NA	CASSVGLLEKLFF	TGTGCCAGCAGTGTGGGCCTTTTGGAAAAACTGTTTTTT
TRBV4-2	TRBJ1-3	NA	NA	CASSQGTVRSGNTIYF	TGTGCCAGCAGCCAAGGAACAGTGCGCTCTGGAAACACCATATATTTT
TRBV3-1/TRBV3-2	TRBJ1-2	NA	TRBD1	CASSQGQRTHTF	TGTGCCAGCAGCCAGGGACAGCGTACTCACACCTTC
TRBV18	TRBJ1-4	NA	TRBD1	CASSPEGAGGEKLFF	TGTGCCAGCTCACCGGAGGGGGCTGGTGGTGAAAAACTGTTTTTT
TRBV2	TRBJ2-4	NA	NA	CASSVGRNIQYF	TGTGCCAGCAGCGTGGGGAGAAACATTCAGTACTTC
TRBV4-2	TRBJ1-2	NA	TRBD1	CASSQDLLDREWFGYTF	TGTGCCAGCAGCCAAGATTTGTTGGACAGGGAGTGGTTCGGCTACACCTTC
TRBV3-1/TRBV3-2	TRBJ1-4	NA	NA	CASSQARIGEKLFF	TGTGCCAGCAGCCAAGCGAGGATTGGCGAAAAACTGTTTTTT
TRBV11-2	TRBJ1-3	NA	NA	CASSFQQNSGNTIYF	TGTGCCAGCAGCTTCCAACAGAATTCTGGAAACACCATATATTTT
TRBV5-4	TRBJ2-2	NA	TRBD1	CASSPGQGAGTGELFF	TGTGCCAGCAGCCCGGGACAGGGAGCAGGCACCGGGGAGCTGTTTTTT
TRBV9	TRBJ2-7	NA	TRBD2	CASSVYETSDEQYF	TGTGCCAGCAGCGTATATGAAACTAGCGACGAGCAGTACTTC
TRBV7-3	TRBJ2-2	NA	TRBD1	CASSSGGTGELFF	TGTGCCAGCAGCTCAGGGGGTACCGGGGAGCTGTTTTTT
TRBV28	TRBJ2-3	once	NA	CASSLATRGTQYF	TGTGCCAGCAGCCTAGCGACCCGGGGAACGCAGTATTTT
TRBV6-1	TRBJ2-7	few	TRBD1	CASSDHFLGTGGSYEQYF	TGTGCCAGCAGTGACCATTTTTTAGGGACAGGGGGTTCCTACGAGCAGTACTTC
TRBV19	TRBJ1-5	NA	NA	CASSSTGDYSNQPQHF	TGTGCCAGTAGTTCGACGGGGGATTATAGCAATCAGCCCCAGCATTTT